This T cell receptor (beta chain) was profiled in a study of siplizumab effects on memory and regulatory T cells. V dropped 4 bases and J dropped 8; count of bases not matched to a gene: 8. Germline CDR1 is MNHEY and CDR2 is SMNVEV (reference sequence). This CDR3 is 16 amino acids long. The protocol was immunoSEQ multiplex PCR, while the TCRdb copy is restricted to in-frame clones and leaves out a portion. This sample has roughly 120,000 clones, with more than 90% found just once. Sequenced material: CD4+ T cells sorted from blood. The chain combines TRBV27 with TRBJ1-4, with TRBD1 identical over 12 bases. The source is a human donor in good health. DNA of the CDR3: TGTGCCAGCAGTTGGGGACAGGGGGCGAGAGAGGAAAAACTGTTTTTT. This codes for CASSWGQGAREEKLFF.